The 21 T cell receptor beta chains presented below share a single source sample, sequenced in a study of T cell repertoires in cytomegalovirus infection. TCRdb called the reads again in MiXCR, with one record for every CDR3 protein. Of 480,000 or so distinct CDR3 sequences in the sample, 11% were seen once. Specimen: PBMCs. The receptors were sampled from a human donor in good health (CMV status not recorded). Some clones in this sample may be carry-over from other donors' samples.

This clonotype has ten or more counts. The CDR3 DNA reads TGTGCCAGCAGCTCCGGACTAGCGGTCACCCGCTCCACAGATACGCAGTATTTT. Amino acid sequence: CASSSGLAVTRSTDTQYF. The chain carries TRBV7-8 and TRBJ2-3; 10 positions agree with TRBD2. Germline CDR1 is SGHVS and CDR2 is FQNEAQ. The CDR3 contains 18 residues. Trimming cost V 4 bases and J 2 bases; bases outside gene matches: 12. Supplemented by reference TRBV7-8 and TRBJ2-3, the full variable domain reads GAGVSQSPRYKVAKRGQDVALRCDPISGHVSLFWYQQALGQGPEFLTYFQNEAQLDKSGLPSDRFFAERPEGSVSTLKIQRTQQEDSAVYLCASSSGLAVTRSTDTQYFGPGTRLTVL.

This clonotype came up many times. The rearrangement joins TRBV7-9 to TRBJ1-3; maybe TRBD1 (5 bases). In germline, CDR1 is SEHNR, CDR2 FQNEAQ (reference sequence). The CDR3 is made up of 16 amino acids. V gave up 7 bases and J gave up 0 bases, with 16 bases separating them. The CDR3 spells CASTPLTATSGNTIYF. CDR3 bases: TGTGCCAGCACCCCCCTGACAGCTACCTCTGGAAACACCATATATTTT.

V is TRBV19 and J is TRBJ1-4, with D possibly being TRBD1 (6 bases). Trimming removed 6 bases from V and 7 bases from J, with 9 bases in between. Looked up from germline, CDR1 is LNHDA and CDR2 is SQIVND (reference sequence). The CDR3 is 12 amino acids. CDR3 nucleotides: TGTGCCAGTAGCAAGGACAGTGAAAAACTGTTTTTT. Translation: CASSKDSEKLFF.

The sample holds many counts of this clonotype. The chain couples TRBV9 to TRBJ1-2; D is unresolved. This CDR3 is 15 amino acids long. Germline values: CDR1 SGDLS, CDR2 YYNGEE. V gave up 0 bases and J gave up 5 bases, with 14 bases separating them. The chain's CDR3 is CASSVVDTRGYGYTF. The CDR3 bases are TGTGCCAGCAGCGTAGTTGACACCCGAGGGTATGGCTACACCTTC.

This clonotype occurred many times. The CDR3 loop reads CSVDRGGGLETQYF. The CDR3 coding sequence is TGCAGCGTTGACCGAGGGGGTGGGCTGGAGACCCAGTACTTC. This chain connects TRBV29-1 to TRBJ2-5, with D possibly being TRBD1 (6 bases). This CDR3 is built from 14 residues. Germline CDR1 reads SQVTM; CDR2 reads ANQGSEA. The V gene lost 3 bases and the J gene lost 5 bases, with 16 bases spanning the gap.

The table lists this clonotype with a few counts. The genes are TRBV4-1 and TRBJ1-4; D is uncertain. The CDR3 has 13 residues. V was clipped by 4 bases and J by 6 bases, with 9 bases between them. CDR1 and CDR2 (germline): MGHRA, YSYEKL. The CDR3 bases are TGCGCCAGCAGCCGAGCCCTCGATGAAAAACTGTTTTTT. This encodes CASSRALDEKLFF.

At least ten counts were recorded for this clonotype. The CDR3 nucleotides are TGTGCCAGTAGCTTAAACCGGGACAGGGAAGCTCCGTATGGCTACACCTTC. It codes for CASSLNRDREAPYGYTF. The V gene is TRBV19, the J gene TRBJ1-2, with 9 positions matching TRBD1. The CDR3 has 17 amino acids. J gave up 5 bases and V 6 bases, and 16 bases lay outside the gene matches. CDR1 and CDR2 (germline): LNHDA, SQIVND (reference sequence).

At least ten counts were recorded for this clonotype. The rearrangement uses TRBV27 and TRBJ2-4; TRBD1 aligns across 8 bases. V shed 3 bases, J shed 11 bases, and the junction held 12 bases outside the gene matches. Germline values: CDR1 MNHEY, CDR2 SMNVEV (reference sequence). The CDR3 covers 15 residues. CDR3 sequence: CASSFRTRGRRVQYF. The CDR3 DNA reads as TGTGCCAGCAGTTTCAGAACCAGGGGGCGCAGGGTTCAGTACTTC.

The chain has TRBV12-3 or TRBV12-4 and TRBJ2-1, with D hard to call. This CDR3 has 12 residues. Trimming left V 5 bases short and J 8 bases short, with 10 bases between. The CDR3: CASSEELDEQFF. The CDR3 bases are TGTGCCAGCAGTGAAGAACTGGATGAGCAGTTCTTC.

At least ten counts were recorded for this clonotype. The chain employs TRBV9 and TRBJ1-2; possibly TRBD1 for D (5 bases). This CDR3 is 13 amino acids long. Germline CDR1 is SGDLS and CDR2 is YYNGEE. Trimming took off 5 bases at V and 3 bases at J, with 11 bases between the two ends. The CDR3 nucleotides read TGTGCCAGCAGTTCGGGGGACGACTATGGCTACACCTTC. It is translated as CASSSGDDYGYTF.

There are many counts of this clonotype. This chain joins TRBV7-8 and TRBJ2-7; the D gene is possibly TRBD2 (5 bases). Germline values: CDR1 SGHVS, CDR2 FQNEAQ. V was shortened by 3 bases and J by 4 bases, with 16 bases between the two germline ends. CDR3 length: 15 residues. CDR3 residues: CASSLPDGRGYEQYF. DNA of the CDR3: TGTGCCAGCAGCTTGCCCGACGGGCGAGGGTACGAGCAGTACTTC.

This clonotype was found a few times. This chain connects TRBV5-4 to TRBJ1-1; D is ambiguous. Looked up from germline, CDR1 is SGHNT and CDR2 is YYREEE (reference sequence). This CDR3 is 14 amino acids long. The ends were cut back, 0 bases at V and 3 bases at J, with 9 bases in the middle. CDR3 DNA sequence: TGTGCCAGCAGCTTGGGCATTCGAGACACTGAAGCTTTCTTT. Its translation: CASSLGIRDTEAFF.

This clonotype was detected once. This clone may be a read error of a much larger clone one base away. This chain uses TRBV6-6 with TRBJ2-7; TRBD2 agrees at 7 bases. Germline V gene data show CDR1 as MNHNY and CDR2 as SVGAGI (reference sequence). The trim removed 5 bases at V and 2 bases at J, leaving 12 bases unmatched. The CDR3 extends over 16 amino acids. The DNA for the CDR3 is TGTGCCAGCAGTGGGGGGGGAAGAACGGGTACCTACGAGCAGTACTTC. Translated, it gives CASSGGGRTGTYEQYF.

At least ten counts were recorded for this clonotype. This chain connects TRBV7-7 to TRBJ2-5; 11 bases map to TRBD1. This CDR3 comprises 15 residues. The V segment lost 2 bases and the J segment 4 bases; nucleotides outside the gene matches: 3. Looked up from germline, CDR1 is SSHAT and CDR2 is FNYEAQ (reference sequence). CDR3 protein: CASSLWGQGVETQYF. In DNA form, the CDR3 reads TGTGCCAGCAGCTTATGGGGACAGGGGGTAGAGACCCAGTACTTC.

This clonotype was picked up many times. The genes are TRBV5-1 and TRBJ2-3; 10 bases map to TRBD1. This CDR3 is 15 amino acids long. CDR1 is SGHRS and CDR2 is YFSETQ in the germline V gene. With V trimmed by 7 bases and J by 4 bases, 9 bases remained unmatched. The CDR3 DNA follows: TGCGCCAGCCGCGACAGGGGGCGCTTGGCAGATACGCAGTATTTT. Encoded protein: CASRDRGRLADTQYF.

This clonotype was counted many times. The V call is TRBV28, the J call TRBJ1-5; D is unresolved. The CDR3 is made up of 14 amino acids. Germline V gene sequence: CDR1 MDHEN, CDR2 SYDVKM. V was clipped by 6 bases and J by 3 bases, with 12 bases between them. CDR3 loop: CASRRWTVNQPQHF. The CDR3 DNA is TGTGCCAGCAGACGATGGACCGTCAATCAGCCCCAGCATTTT.

The V gene is TRBV25-1, the J gene TRBJ2-1; 9 bases map to TRBD2. The CDR3 has 14 amino acids. CDR1 and CDR2 (germline): MGHDK, SYGVNS. J gave up 7 bases and V 5 bases, and 6 bases lay outside the gene matches. CDR3 sequence reads: CASSPASGMNEQFF. The CDR3 DNA reads as TGTGCCAGCAGTCCGGCTAGCGGGATGAATGAGCAGTTCTTC.

This clonotype was seen ten or more times. The chain uses TRBV7-3 and TRBJ1-1; the D gene is possibly TRBD1 (5 bases). The CDR3 has 19 amino acids. Per germline, CDR1 SGHTA and CDR2 FQGTGA. V was pared by 4 bases and J by 5 bases, with 29 bases between. CDR3 DNA: TGTGCCAGCAGCTCGCCAGGGTTATGGGCCAACCCCGTAGGAACTGAAGCTTTCTTT. It translates to CASSSPGLWANPVGTEAFF.

This clonotype was detected ten times or more. This chain joins TRBV11-1 and TRBJ2-5; possibly TRBD2 for D (6 bases). This CDR3 comprises 17 residues. V shed 0 bases and J shed 5 bases, with 19 bases lying between them. The germline gives CDR1 SGHAT, CDR2 FQDESV (reference sequence). This chain's CDR3 is CASSLAGDWVGRETQYF. The CDR3 nucleotides are TGTGCCAGCAGCTTAGCGGGGGACTGGGTAGGACGGGAGACCCAGTACTTC.

This clonotype has ten or more counts. The chain is built from TRBV4-1 and TRBJ2-1; 10 bases match TRBD2. The CDR3 length is 14 residues. Germline-derived CDR1 and CDR2 are MGHRA and YSYEKL. V shed 1 base, J shed 9 bases, and the junction held 3 bases outside the gene matches. CDR3 sequence (DNA): TGCGCCAGCAGCCAAGCCTGGACTAGCGGTGAGCAGTTCTTC. Its translation: CASSQAWTSGEQFF.

The chain links TRBV6-8 to TRBJ2-4; TRBD2 is a possible D gene (5 bases). Germline CDR1 reads MNHGY; CDR2 reads SAAAGT. This CDR3 comprises 16 residues. With 3 bases removed from V and 6 bases from J, the gap between germline ends came to 18 bases. The CDR3 reads CASSYLGSGAVNIQYF. The CDR3 DNA reads TGTGCCAGCAGTTATTTGGGAAGCGGTGCGGTAAACATTCAGTACTTC.